This T cell receptor beta chain comes out of a study of OX40 agonist ivuxolimab in advanced cancers. Sequencing used immunoSEQ multiplex PCR; TCRdb keeps in-frame clones, though not all of them. The table has about 100,000 clones, approximately 90% seen once. Trimming cost V 0 bases and J 6 bases; bases outside gene matches: 9. The CDR3 consists of 16 residues. Germline CDR1 LGHNA, CDR2 YNFKEQ. Specimen: CD4+ or CD8+ T cells sorted from blood, collected in a trial of the OX40 agonist ivuxolimab. The chain has TRBV4-2 and TRBJ2-7; 9 bases are a match to TRBD2. This TCR derives from an adult with an advanced solid tumor such as melanoma, head and neck, liver or kidney cancer. As DNA, the CDR3 is TGTGCCAGCAGCCAAGATCCAATAGCGGGAGTGACCGAGCAGTACTTC. Residues: CASSQDPIAGVTEQYF.